The clone carrying this T cell receptor beta chain appeared a few times. Its antigen is not known. Using immunoSEQ multiplex PCR, the repertoire was profiled, and TCRdb retains in-frame clones only, with some absent. The sample has about 28,000 clones, about 59% seen once; the top ten hold roughly 8%. The source of the sample is a study of early stage breast cancer tumors. The CDR3 is 12 residues long. Per germline, CDR1 LNHDA and CDR2 SQIVND (reference sequence). Trimming shortened V by 5 bases and J by 2 bases, and 6 bases separated the two germline ends. The study, taken as a whole, reports: Commonly generated sequences made up most enriched TCRB sequences shared between patients. Tumors had around 2.4-fold higher T cell density than normal breast.

The sample comprised breast tumor tissue. The chain couples TRBV19 to TRBJ1-2, with D possibly being TRBD1 (5 bases). The source is a person in their fifties with breast cancer. CDR3 sequence: CASSGQNYGYTF. The DNA of the CDR3 is TGTGCCAGTAGTGGACAAAACTATGGCTACACCTTC.